These T cell receptor beta chains were read from a single sample in a study of cytomegalovirus exposure and HLA in healthy donors. The method was immunoSEQ multiplex PCR; TCRdb's version includes in-frame clones alone and lacks a portion of them. The sample has 40,000 to 55,000 clones; roughly 76% are singletons. Sequencing input: PBMCs. Every receptor here comes from a man aged 25 to 40 in good health and CMV-seronegative. Both conserved end residues are part of each CDR3. Fields, in order: D gene, V gene, clone size, J gene, CDR3 protein, CDR3 DNA. The D gene is left open where the match is weak. Clone size is shown for a subset of rows, as once, few, many or a class of expanded clone.

d_call: NA
v_call: TRBV7-9
clone_size: NA
j_call: TRBJ1-3
cdr3_aa: CASSFGLHDTIYF
cdr3_nt: TGTGCCAGCAGCTTTGGTTTACATGACACCATATATTTT

d_call: TRBD2
v_call: TRBV7-2
clone_size: NA
j_call: TRBJ2-7
cdr3_aa: CASSLRSSGKGEQYF
cdr3_nt: TGTGCCAGCAGTCTTAGGTCTAGCGGGAAAGGCGAGCAGTACTTC

d_call: NA
v_call: TRBV6-1
clone_size: NA
j_call: TRBJ2-7
cdr3_aa: CASSETGTYEQYF
cdr3_nt: TGTGCCAGCAGTGAAACAGGGACCTACGAGCAGTACTTC

d_call: NA
v_call: TRBV19
clone_size: NA
j_call: TRBJ2-7
cdr3_aa: CASSLIAGTYEQYF
cdr3_nt: TGTGCCAGTAGTCTTATCGCGGGAACCTACGAGCAGTACTTC

d_call: TRBD1
v_call: TRBV5-1
clone_size: NA
j_call: TRBJ1-1
cdr3_aa: CASSWDGTEISEAFF
cdr3_nt: TGCGCCAGCAGCTGGGACGGGACAGAAATCTCTGAAGCTTTCTTT

d_call: NA
v_call: TRBV5-8
clone_size: NA
j_call: TRBJ2-1
cdr3_aa: CASSLGTVGSYNEQFF
cdr3_nt: TGTGCCAGCAGCTTGGGGACAGTAGGCTCCTACAATGAGCAGTTCTTC

d_call: TRBD1
v_call: TRBV6-5
clone_size: NA
j_call: TRBJ1-1
cdr3_aa: CASSRQGHTEAFF
cdr3_nt: TGTGCCAGCAGTCGACAGGGGCACACTGAAGCTTTCTTT

d_call: TRBD1
v_call: TRBV6-1
clone_size: NA
j_call: TRBJ2-7
cdr3_aa: CASSERQGWNEQYF
cdr3_nt: TGTGCCAGCAGTGAACGACAGGGGTGGAACGAGCAGTACTTC

d_call: NA
v_call: TRBV11-2
clone_size: NA
j_call: TRBJ1-1
cdr3_aa: CASSLRGAGRYTEAFF
cdr3_nt: TGTGCCAGCAGCCTCCGGGGGGCAGGGAGGTACACTGAAGCTTTCTTT

d_call: TRBD1
v_call: TRBV5-4
clone_size: NA
j_call: TRBJ1-2
cdr3_aa: CASSIGTAYYGYTF
cdr3_nt: TGTGCCAGCAGCATCGGGACAGCTTACTATGGCTACACCTTC

d_call: NA
v_call: TRBV6-4
clone_size: NA
j_call: TRBJ1-5
cdr3_aa: CASSYNTGPLGQPQHF
cdr3_nt: TGTGCCAGCAGCTACAACACAGGGCCCCTCGGACAGCCCCAGCATTTT

d_call: NA
v_call: TRBV10-3
clone_size: NA
j_call: TRBJ1-2
cdr3_aa: CAIRALGGRYGYTF
cdr3_nt: TGTGCCATCAGGGCCCTCGGGGGGCGTTATGGCTACACCTTC

d_call: TRBD2
v_call: TRBV5-5
clone_size: NA
j_call: TRBJ2-7
cdr3_aa: CASSLEGTSGHYEQYF
cdr3_nt: TGTGCCAGCAGCTTGGAAGGGACTAGCGGTCACTACGAGCAGTACTTC

d_call: NA
v_call: TRBV6-1
clone_size: NA
j_call: TRBJ2-2
cdr3_aa: CASRTGSGTGELFF
cdr3_nt: TGTGCCAGCAGAACCGGGTCGGGCACCGGGGAGCTGTTTTTT

d_call: NA
v_call: TRBV6-5
clone_size: NA
j_call: TRBJ1-2
cdr3_aa: CASSAPGHLLYGYTF
cdr3_nt: TGTGCCAGCAGTGCCCCGGGACACCTTCTGTATGGCTACACCTTC

d_call: TRBD2
v_call: TRBV14
clone_size: NA
j_call: TRBJ2-1
cdr3_aa: CASSQKPSGTREQFF
cdr3_nt: TGTGCCAGCAGCCAAAAACCTAGCGGGACGCGTGAGCAGTTCTTC

d_call: TRBD2
v_call: TRBV2
clone_size: NA
j_call: TRBJ2-1
cdr3_aa: CASSEDASGTTDEQFF
cdr3_nt: TGTGCCAGCAGTGAAGATGCTAGCGGGACCACGGATGAGCAGTTCTTC

d_call: NA
v_call: TRBV2
clone_size: few
j_call: TRBJ2-7
cdr3_aa: CASRAGLREQYF
cdr3_nt: TGTGCCAGCAGAGCCGGACTAAGGGAGCAGTACTTC

d_call: NA
v_call: TRBV14
clone_size: NA
j_call: TRBJ1-1
cdr3_aa: CASSALSAEAFF
cdr3_nt: TGTGCCAGCAGCGCACTCTCCGCTGAAGCTTTCTTT

d_call: TRBD2
v_call: TRBV6-4
clone_size: few
j_call: TRBJ2-3
cdr3_aa: CASSDSGRATDTQYF
cdr3_nt: TGTGCCAGCAGTGACAGCGGGAGGGCCACAGATACGCAGTATTTT

d_call: TRBD1
v_call: TRBV27
clone_size: NA
j_call: TRBJ2-7
cdr3_aa: CASSSRDRGTYEQYF
cdr3_nt: TGTGCCAGCAGTTCAAGGGACAGGGGAACCTACGAGCAGTACTTC

d_call: TRBD1
v_call: TRBV7-8
clone_size: once
j_call: TRBJ2-5
cdr3_aa: CASSPDRGLGETQYF
cdr3_nt: TGTGCCAGCAGCCCGGACAGGGGGCTGGGGGAGACCCAGTACTTC

d_call: TRBD2
v_call: TRBV27
clone_size: NA
j_call: TRBJ2-2
cdr3_aa: CASSLSLVLAGPFELFF
cdr3_nt: TGTGCCAGCAGTTTATCTCTTGTATTAGCGGGTCCGTTCGAGCTGTTTTTT

d_call: NA
v_call: TRBV2
clone_size: NA
j_call: TRBJ1-2
cdr3_aa: CASSVLTVNNYGYTF
cdr3_nt: TGTGCCAGCAGTGTTCTAACAGTAAATAACTATGGCTACACCTTC

d_call: TRBD1
v_call: TRBV4-1
clone_size: few
j_call: TRBJ1-2
cdr3_aa: CASSQVGTGRSGYGYTF
cdr3_nt: TGCGCCAGCAGCCAAGTTGGGACAGGGAGGTCCGGCTATGGCTACACCTTC

d_call: NA
v_call: TRBV13
clone_size: NA
j_call: TRBJ1-1
cdr3_aa: CASSLAGAGTEAFF
cdr3_nt: TGTGCCAGCAGCTTAGCAGGGGCTGGAACTGAAGCTTTCTTT

d_call: NA
v_call: TRBV5-6
clone_size: NA
j_call: TRBJ2-1
cdr3_aa: CASSLLGEQFF
cdr3_nt: TGTGCCAGCAGCCTCCTAGGTGAGCAGTTCTTC

d_call: TRBD1
v_call: TRBV11-2
clone_size: NA
j_call: TRBJ2-5
cdr3_aa: CASSLAGGSRGTQYF
cdr3_nt: TGTGCCAGCAGCTTAGCAGGGGGTAGTCGTGGGACCCAGTACTTC

d_call: NA
v_call: TRBV19
clone_size: once
j_call: TRBJ2-1
cdr3_aa: CASSGQPGFYNEQFF
cdr3_nt: TGTGCCAGTAGTGGACAGCCGGGTTTCTACAATGAGCAGTTCTTC

d_call: NA
v_call: TRBV2
clone_size: NA
j_call: TRBJ1-1
cdr3_aa: CASSEAGREGNTEAFF
cdr3_nt: TGTGCCAGCAGTGAAGCGGGGAGGGAGGGGAACACTGAAGCTTTCTTT

d_call: NA
v_call: TRBV7-9
clone_size: few
j_call: TRBJ2-7
cdr3_aa: CASSPSPQGRHNEQYF
cdr3_nt: TGTGCCAGCAGCCCCAGTCCCCAGGGGCGGCATAACGAGCAGTACTTC

d_call: NA
v_call: TRBV7-2
clone_size: NA
j_call: TRBJ2-1
cdr3_aa: CASSLELATYNEQFF
cdr3_nt: TGTGCCAGCAGCTTAGAGCTAGCGACCTACAATGAGCAGTTCTTC

d_call: TRBD1
v_call: TRBV27
clone_size: NA
j_call: TRBJ1-5
cdr3_aa: CASRGQGGNQPQHF
cdr3_nt: TGTGCCAGCAGGGGACAGGGTGGCAATCAGCCCCAGCATTTT

d_call: NA
v_call: TRBV5-5
clone_size: NA
j_call: TRBJ1-5
cdr3_aa: CASSFLGGPQHF
cdr3_nt: TGTGCCAGCAGCTTTCTCGGAGGACCCCAGCATTTT

d_call: NA
v_call: TRBV5-8
clone_size: NA
j_call: TRBJ2-2
cdr3_aa: CASSPEWQGGTGELFF
cdr3_nt: TGTGCCAGCAGCCCGGAGTGGCAGGGAGGCACCGGGGAGCTGTTTTTT

d_call: TRBD1
v_call: TRBV6-5
clone_size: NA
j_call: TRBJ1-2
cdr3_aa: CASVSGGSNYGYTF
cdr3_nt: TGTGCCAGCGTGTCAGGGGGCTCGAACTATGGCTACACCTTC

d_call: NA
v_call: TRBV6-1
clone_size: NA
j_call: TRBJ2-5
cdr3_aa: CASSEWSGGFQETQYF
cdr3_nt: TGTGCCAGCAGTGAATGGTCGGGTGGGTTCCAAGAGACCCAGTACTTC

d_call: TRBD1
v_call: TRBV2
clone_size: few
j_call: TRBJ1-4
cdr3_aa: CASSAGTALREKLFF
cdr3_nt: TGTGCCAGCAGCGCTGGGACAGCTCTCCGTGAAAAACTGTTTTTT

d_call: TRBD2
v_call: TRBV30
clone_size: NA
j_call: TRBJ2-1
cdr3_aa: CAATSTSGNYNEQFF
cdr3_nt: TGTGCTGCCACTTCCACTAGCGGGAACTACAATGAGCAGTTCTTC

d_call: TRBD1
v_call: TRBV2
clone_size: NA
j_call: TRBJ2-3
cdr3_aa: CASSADRGGSDTQYF
cdr3_nt: TGTGCCAGCAGCGCGGACAGGGGGGGTTCAGATACGCAGTATTTT

d_call: TRBD1
v_call: TRBV28
clone_size: NA
j_call: TRBJ1-3
cdr3_aa: CASSPRQGLMGNTIYF
cdr3_nt: TGTGCCAGCAGTCCCCGACAGGGACTTATGGGAAACACCATATATTTT

d_call: TRBD1
v_call: TRBV30
clone_size: NA
j_call: TRBJ2-2
cdr3_aa: CASVGTGNTGELFF
cdr3_nt: TGTGCCTCTGTCGGGACAGGGAACACCGGGGAGCTGTTTTTT

d_call: NA
v_call: TRBV2
clone_size: NA
j_call: TRBJ1-4
cdr3_aa: CASRSGHNEKLFF
cdr3_nt: TGTGCCAGCAGGTCTGGGCATAATGAAAAACTGTTTTTT

d_call: TRBD2
v_call: TRBV4-2
clone_size: NA
j_call: TRBJ2-3
cdr3_aa: CASSQLAGDTDTQYF
cdr3_nt: TGTGCCAGCAGCCAACTAGCGGGAGACACAGATACGCAGTATTTT

d_call: NA
v_call: TRBV5-1
clone_size: NA
j_call: TRBJ1-1
cdr3_aa: CASSLLGLDTEAFF
cdr3_nt: TGCGCCAGCAGCTTGCTCGGTTTAGACACTGAAGCTTTCTTT

d_call: TRBD2
v_call: TRBV5-1
clone_size: NA
j_call: TRBJ2-3
cdr3_aa: CASSRLAGLSTDTQYF
cdr3_nt: TGCGCCAGCAGCCGACTAGCGGGACTCAGCACAGATACGCAGTATTTT

d_call: NA
v_call: TRBV29-1
clone_size: NA
j_call: TRBJ2-7
cdr3_aa: CSVGGLAEQYF
cdr3_nt: TGCAGCGTCGGGGGACTTGCCGAGCAGTACTTC

d_call: NA
v_call: TRBV7-9
clone_size: NA
j_call: TRBJ1-3
cdr3_aa: CASSLAGGSGNTIYF
cdr3_nt: TGTGCCAGCAGCTTAGCAGGCGGTTCTGGAAACACCATATATTTT